The rows below give T cell receptor beta chains drawn from one sample of a study of blood T cells in healthy people across ages. TCRdb processed the 5' RACE reads anew with MiXCR; each CDR3 protein has one entry. The repertoire has 650,000 to 800,000 distinct CDR3 sequences, around two fifths of them found once; the top ten carry about a fifth. Sequenced material: blood. These receptors came from a man aged 60-69 years in good health. Each CDR3 is given without its conserved first and last residue. The D gene is left open where the match is weak. A clone size is listed for some rows: how often the clone was seen (once, few, many), or a class if it is expanded.

abundance	d_gene	v_gene	j_gene	CDR3aa
NA	NA	TRBV11-2	TRBJ2-5	ASSLDGGRPQETQY
NA	TRBD2	TRBV7-3	TRBJ2-1	ASSLRPSGGDNEQF
NA	NA	TRBV18	TRBJ2-1	ASSPTSPSAPNEQF
NA	TRBD1	TRBV6-6	TRBJ2-5	ASSTGATGETRY
few	NA	TRBV7-2	TRBJ2-7	ASSFGFNEQY
many	NA	TRBV7-9	TRBJ1-2	ASSLGDGYGYT
NA	TRBD2	TRBV18	TRBJ2-1	ASSPLRTNSGGSYNEQF
NA	NA	TRBV7-7	TRBJ2-1	VSSLGGHPNNEQF
few	TRBD2	TRBV10-3	TRBJ2-1	AISHGTSGTNEQF
NA	NA	TRBV6-1	TRBJ2-7	ASSEAEGSFYEQY
many	TRBD1	TRBV10-3	TRBJ2-5	AIRRGQGETQY
NA	TRBD2	TRBV3-1	TRBJ2-1	ASSQGRLAGASRTYNEQF
few	NA	TRBV29-1	TRBJ2-7	SPCGGPDEQY
few	NA	TRBV5-1	TRBJ2-7	ASSLDWESYEQY
few	NA	TRBV18	NA	ASSPHANEQY
few	NA	TRBV4-1	TRBJ2-1	ASSQGTRVEQF
NA	NA	TRBV29-1	NA	SVVRTETQY
NA	NA	TRBV5-1	TRBJ1-6	ASSGTGPVGNSPLH
many	NA	TRBV10-3	TRBJ1-2	AISPSTTNYGYT
many	NA	TRBV12-3/TRBV12-4	TRBJ2-2	ASRVTGELF
NA	NA	TRBV7-2	TRBJ2-1	ASSLMTGNYNEQF
NA	NA	TRBV5-6	TRBJ2-5	ASSYWGGKTQY
NA	NA	TRBV12-3/TRBV12-4	TRBJ2-1	ASSRGGGVYNEQF
NA	NA	TRBV28	TRBJ2-7	ASSFGVAGFSYEQY
many	NA	TRBV2	TRBJ2-7	ASRSYEQY
NA	TRBD1	TRBV5-1	TRBJ2-1	ASSLEGARIYEQF
NA	TRBD1	TRBV7-2	TRBJ2-7	ASSLVAGQGLSYEQY
NA	NA	TRBV4-3	TRBJ1-5	ASSESAGSIQPQH
NA	NA	TRBV29-1	TRBJ2-1	SVEQGYETQF
few	NA	TRBV11-2	TRBJ2-1	ASSLVPSSYNEQF
few	NA	TRBV7-2	TRBJ1-6	ASSPRADSPLH
once	TRBD2	TRBV7-8	TRBJ2-3	ASTPLAGGSTDTQY
NA	NA	TRBV6-5	TRBJ1-4	ASSYGQGLYEKLF
many	NA	TRBV25-1	TRBJ2-4	ASSEFGPVSGENIQY
NA	NA	TRBV4-3	TRBJ1-4	ASSQVGNRERGEKLF
NA	NA	TRBV29-1	NA	SVPREKETQY
few	NA	TRBV4-3	TRBJ1-4	ASSQVGREKLF
few	NA	TRBV20-1	TRBJ2-1	SAKVQVEQF
NA	TRBD2	TRBV4-3	TRBJ2-5	ASSQDLSGGARETQY
NA	NA	TRBV7-3	TRBJ2-1	ASRPVNEQF
NA	NA	TRBV5-1	TRBJ2-3	ASRRDVRDTQY
few	NA	TRBV7-7	TRBJ1-4	ASSLTDGTNEKLF
NA	NA	TRBV6-1	TRBJ2-7	AILGVGQGVNEQY
NA	TRBD1	TRBV4-1	TRBJ1-4	ASSQDRGVAEKLF
few	TRBD1	TRBV20-1	TRBJ1-1	SASYRDRGRRAEAF
NA	TRBD2	TRBV9	TRBJ2-3	ASSVGGGGTDTQY
NA	NA	TRBV6-2/TRBV6-3	TRBJ2-7	ASSPTSGGQY
NA	NA	TRBV28	TRBJ1-2	ASSPVGGQDYGYT
NA	TRBD1	TRBV4-3	TRBJ1-1	ASTRDRGVPTTEAF
many	TRBD2	TRBV24-1	TRBJ2-3	AVRGSGGIDTQY
NA	NA	TRBV7-2	TRBJ1-5	ASSLSRGDQPQH
few	NA	TRBV6-5	TRBJ1-2	ASSPRGVSPFGYT
NA	NA	TRBV24-1	TRBJ2-3	ATSESQGRDTQY
NA	NA	TRBV12-3/TRBV12-4	TRBJ1-5	ASSGGAKGSQPQH
NA	TRBD1	TRBV20-1	TRBJ2-1	SAREPPGQNNEQF